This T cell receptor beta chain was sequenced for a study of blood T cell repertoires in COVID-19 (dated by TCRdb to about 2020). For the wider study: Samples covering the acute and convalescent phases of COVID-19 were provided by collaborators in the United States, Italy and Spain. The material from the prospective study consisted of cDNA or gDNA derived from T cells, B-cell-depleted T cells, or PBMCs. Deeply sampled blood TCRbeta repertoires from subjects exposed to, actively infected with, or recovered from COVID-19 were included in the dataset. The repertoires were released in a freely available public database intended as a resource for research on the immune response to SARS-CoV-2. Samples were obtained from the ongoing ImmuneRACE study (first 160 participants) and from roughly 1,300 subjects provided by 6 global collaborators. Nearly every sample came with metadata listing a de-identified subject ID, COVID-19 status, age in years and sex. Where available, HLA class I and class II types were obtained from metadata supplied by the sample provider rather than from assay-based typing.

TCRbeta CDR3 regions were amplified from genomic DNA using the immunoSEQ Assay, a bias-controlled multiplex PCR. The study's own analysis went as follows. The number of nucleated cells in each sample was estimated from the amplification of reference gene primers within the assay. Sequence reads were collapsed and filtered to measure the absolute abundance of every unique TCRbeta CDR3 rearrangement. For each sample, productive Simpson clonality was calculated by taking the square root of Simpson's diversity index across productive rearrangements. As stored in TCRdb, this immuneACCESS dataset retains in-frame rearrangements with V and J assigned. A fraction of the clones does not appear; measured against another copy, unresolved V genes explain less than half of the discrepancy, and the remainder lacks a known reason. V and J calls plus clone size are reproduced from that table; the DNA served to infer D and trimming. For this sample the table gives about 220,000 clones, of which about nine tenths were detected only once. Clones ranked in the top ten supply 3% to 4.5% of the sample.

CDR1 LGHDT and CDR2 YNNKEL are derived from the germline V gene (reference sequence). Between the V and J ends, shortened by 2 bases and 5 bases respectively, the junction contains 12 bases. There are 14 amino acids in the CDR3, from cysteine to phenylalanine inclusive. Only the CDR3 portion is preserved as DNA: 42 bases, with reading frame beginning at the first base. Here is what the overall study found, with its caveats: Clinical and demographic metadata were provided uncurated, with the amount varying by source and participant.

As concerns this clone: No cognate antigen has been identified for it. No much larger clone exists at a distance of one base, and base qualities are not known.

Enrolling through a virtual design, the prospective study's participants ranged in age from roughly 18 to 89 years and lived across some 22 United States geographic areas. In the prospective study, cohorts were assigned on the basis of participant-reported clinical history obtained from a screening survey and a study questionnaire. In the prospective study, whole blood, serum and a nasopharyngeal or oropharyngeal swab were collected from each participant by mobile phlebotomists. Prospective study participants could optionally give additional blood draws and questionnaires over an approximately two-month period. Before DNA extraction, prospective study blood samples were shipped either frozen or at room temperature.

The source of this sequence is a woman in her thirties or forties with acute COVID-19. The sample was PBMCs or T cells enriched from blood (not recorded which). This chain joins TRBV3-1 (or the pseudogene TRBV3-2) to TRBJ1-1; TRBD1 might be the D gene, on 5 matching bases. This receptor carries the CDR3 CASSQKGSRTEAFF. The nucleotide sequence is TGTGCCAGCAGCCAAAAGGGGTCAAGGACTGAAGCTTTCTTT.